This T cell receptor (beta chain) emerged from a study of T cell repertoires in cytomegalovirus infection. Findings and caveats of the study: Cumulative public TCR beta family frequency identified carriers of CMV plus the relevant HLA.

This clonotype was found many times. Its target is unknown. This CDR3 has 15 amino acids. Germline lookup yields CDR1 SGHTA and CDR2 FQGNSA. The V and J ends lost 2 bases and 0 bases respectively, with 9 bases between them. Using its own MiXCR run on the reads, TCRdb lists one record per CDR3 protein. Seen here are 130,000 or so distinct CDR3 sequences, 6.5% observed once, and the top ten hold about a sixth. The sample was PBMCs. This sequence joins TRBV7-2 and TRBJ2-3; tentative D call: TRBD2 (6 bases). The TCR sequence derives from a human donor in good health (CMV status not recorded). Some clones in this sample may be carry-over from other donors' samples. CDR3 sequence reads: CASSLRGSSTDTQYF. The CDR3 DNA reads TGTGCCAGCAGCTTACGGGGGTCTAGCACAGATACGCAGTATTTT.